Ten or more counts support the clone carrying this TCR beta chain. The antigen is undetermined. Germline CDR1 and CDR2: MNHEY and SVGEGT. V gave up 5 bases and J gave up 9 bases, with 11 bases separating them. The CDR3 totals 12 residues. The data were obtained in a study of tumor-infiltrating lymphocytes in primary liver carcinoma. Study overall: Primary liver carcinomas in the patients were surgically resected. Productive TCRbeta read yields ran from roughly 3.5 to 7 million per sample and were similar between tissues.

Germline DNA was also extracted, with blood RNA taken from unsorted whole blood. General observations from the study: Pairs comparing tumor with adjacent tissue or blood overlapped less than pairs drawn from tumor regions.

cDNA specific to TCR beta was made from 500 ng of total RNA, with a constant-region primer employed for priming. For TCR beta, libraries were produced by three nested multiplex PCR rounds using slightly modified ARM-PCR. Two initial PCR rounds of approximately 10 cycles each paired TRBV1-TRBV30 forward primers with a C-beta reverse primer. TCRdb itself ran the multiplex PCR reads through MiXCR, one entry per CDR3 protein. Seen here are over 250,000 distinct CDR3 sequences, approximately 54% observed once, and the top ten hold about a sixth. The sequence was collected from a woman aged 25 to 45 with primary liver carcinoma and hepatitis B virus infection. The genes are TRBV6-2 or TRBV6-3 and TRBJ1-3; D unclear. The sample consisted of peripheral blood. The CDR3 bases are TGTGCCAGCAGTACCTCAGATTCCACCATATATTTT. It translates to CASSTSDSTIYF.